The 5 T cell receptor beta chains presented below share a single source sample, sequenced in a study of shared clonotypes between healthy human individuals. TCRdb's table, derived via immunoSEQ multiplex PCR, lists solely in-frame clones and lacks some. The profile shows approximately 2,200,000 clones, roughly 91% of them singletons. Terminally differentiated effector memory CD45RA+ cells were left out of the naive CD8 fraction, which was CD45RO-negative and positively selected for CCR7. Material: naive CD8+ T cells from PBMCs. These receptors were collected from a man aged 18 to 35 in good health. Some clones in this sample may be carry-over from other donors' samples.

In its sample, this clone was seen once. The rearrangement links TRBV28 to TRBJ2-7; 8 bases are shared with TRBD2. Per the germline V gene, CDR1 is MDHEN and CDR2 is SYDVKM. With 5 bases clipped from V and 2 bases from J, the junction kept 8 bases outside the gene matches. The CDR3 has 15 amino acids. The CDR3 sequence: CASSTPGLDPYEQYF. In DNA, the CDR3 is TGTGCCAGCAGTACCCCGGGACTAGACCCCTACGAGCAGTACTTC.

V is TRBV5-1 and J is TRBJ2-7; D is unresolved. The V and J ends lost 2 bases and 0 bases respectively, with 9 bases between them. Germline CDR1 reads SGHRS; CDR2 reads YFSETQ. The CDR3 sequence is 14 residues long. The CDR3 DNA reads TGCGCCAGCAGCTTCAGACTGGGCTCCTACGAGCAGTACTTC. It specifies CASSFRLGSYEQYF.

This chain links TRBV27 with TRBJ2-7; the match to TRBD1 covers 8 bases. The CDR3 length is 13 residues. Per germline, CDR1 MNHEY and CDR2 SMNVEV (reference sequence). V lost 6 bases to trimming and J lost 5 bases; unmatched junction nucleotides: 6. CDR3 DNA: TGTGCCAGCAGAGGCAGGGGGCGCGACGAGCAGTACTTC. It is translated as CASRGRGRDEQYF.

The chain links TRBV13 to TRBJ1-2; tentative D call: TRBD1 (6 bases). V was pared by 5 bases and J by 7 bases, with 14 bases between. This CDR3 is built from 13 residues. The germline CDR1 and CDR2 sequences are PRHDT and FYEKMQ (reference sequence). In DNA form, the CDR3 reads TGTGCCAGCAGCCACAGGGAATTCGGTGGCTACACCTTC. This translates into CASSHREFGGYTF.

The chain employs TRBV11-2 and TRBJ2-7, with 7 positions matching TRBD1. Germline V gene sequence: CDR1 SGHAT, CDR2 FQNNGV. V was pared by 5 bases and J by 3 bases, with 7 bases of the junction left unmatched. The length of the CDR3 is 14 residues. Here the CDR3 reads CASSPRTGIYEQYF. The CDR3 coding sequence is TGTGCCAGCAGCCCAAGGACAGGAATCTACGAGCAGTACTTC.